Listed below are T cell receptor beta chains from one sample, sequenced in a study of cytomegalovirus exposure and HLA in healthy donors. The data were produced by immunoSEQ multiplex PCR, yet TCRdb's version contains in-frame clones alone and is incomplete. This sample has tens of thousands of clones, with 73% found just once. Sequencing was carried out using PBMCs. These receptors were collected from a man aged 45-65 years in good health and CMV-seronegative. Both conserved end residues are part of each CDR3. A D gene is named only where the DNA matches it firmly. The listing skips clone size in some rows; elsewhere it reads once, few, many or a size class.

size	length	D	V	J	CDR3
-	17	-	TRBV5-1	TRBJ2-4	CASSLGRDLTIGNIQYF
few	9	-	TRBV2	TRBJ1-2	CASSEQRYF
-	15	-	TRBV5-1	TRBJ1-3	CASSSGGFSGNTIYF
-	15	TRBD2	TRBV14	TRBJ2-3	CASTQSGGSTDTQYF
-	14	TRBD2	TRBV6-1	TRBJ2-7	CASSEGRGGYEQYF
-	12	-	TRBV7-9	TRBJ2-7	CASSKRAYEQYF
-	17	-	TRBV6-1	TRBJ1-6	CASSEVMGSSYNSPLHF
once	11	-	TRBV5-1	TRBJ2-5	CASSLDRTQYF
once	15	-	TRBV7-6	TRBJ1-5	CASSLGPVNNQPQHF
few	16	-	TRBV5-4	TRBJ2-3	CASSSLGLQSTDTQYF
-	12	-	TRBV11-1	TRBJ2-7	CASSFSSYEQYF
-	16	TRBD1	TRBV7-2	TRBJ1-3	CASSRDSASSGNTIYF
once	15	TRBD1	TRBV2	TRBJ2-7	CASRSDRTGIYEQYF
-	15	TRBD1	TRBV7-3	TRBJ1-6	CASSNGADRGSPLHF
few	16	-	TRBV27	TRBJ2-5	CASSRQGRVDVETQYF
-	18	TRBD1	TRBV9	TRBJ1-2	CASSVPTDPRQGNYGYTF
-	18	TRBD1	TRBV4-2	TRBJ1-4	CASSQARTGGSTNEKLFF
-	18	TRBD1	TRBV9	TRBJ1-2	CASSFRTGGLPDAYGYTF